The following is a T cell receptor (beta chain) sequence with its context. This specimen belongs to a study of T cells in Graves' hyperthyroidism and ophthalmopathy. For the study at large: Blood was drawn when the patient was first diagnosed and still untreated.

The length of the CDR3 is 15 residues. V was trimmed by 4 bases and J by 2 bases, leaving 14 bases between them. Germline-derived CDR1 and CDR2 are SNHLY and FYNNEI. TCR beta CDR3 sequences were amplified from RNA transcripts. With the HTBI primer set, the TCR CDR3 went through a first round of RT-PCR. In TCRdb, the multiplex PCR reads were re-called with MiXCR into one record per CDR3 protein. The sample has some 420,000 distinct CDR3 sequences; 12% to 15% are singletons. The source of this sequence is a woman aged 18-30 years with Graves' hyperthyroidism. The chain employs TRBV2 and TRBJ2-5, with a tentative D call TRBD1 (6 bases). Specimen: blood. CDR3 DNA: TGTGCCAGCAGTGGACAGGCGGGCCCACAAGAGACCCAGTACTTC. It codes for CASSGQAGPQETQYF.